This passage covers 27 T cell receptor beta chains from one sample sequenced in a study of early T cells in non-severe SARS-CoV-2 infection. TCRdb re-called the 5' RACE reads with MiXCR, one entry per CDR3 protein. Of tens of thousands of distinct CDR3 sequences in the sample, around an eighth were seen once. The sequencing input was whole blood. These receptors originate from an adult who was a healthcare worker with PCR-confirmed SARS-CoV-2 infection or an uninfected control (not recorded which).

This rearrangement joins TRBV7-9 to TRBJ2-1; 9 nucleotides align to TRBD2. CDR3 size: 12 residues. Trimming cost V 7 bases and J 15 bases; bases outside gene matches: 10. Germline V lookup: CDR1 SEHNR, CDR2 FQNEAQ (reference sequence). In DNA, the CDR3 is TGTGCCAGCACCACCGGGACTAGCATATCGTTCTTC. It yields the protein CASTTGTSISFF.

The chain has TRBV5-4 and TRBJ1-2, with D possibly being TRBD1 (5 bases). Deletions cut 4 bases from V and 2 bases from J, with 12 bases between. Germline V gene data show CDR1 as SGHNT and CDR2 as YYREEE (reference sequence). The CDR3 sequence is 14 residues long. The CDR3 is CASSPDNSNYGYTF. The CDR3 coding sequence is TGTGCCAGCAGCCCGGACAACTCGAACTATGGCTACACCTTC.

The chain employs TRBV29-1 and TRBJ2-5; D might be TRBD1 or TRBD2, each matching 5 bases. CDR1 is SQVTM and CDR2 is ANQGSEA in the germline V gene. Trimming pared 6 bases from V and 3 bases from J, leaving 14 bases between. This CDR3 is 13 amino acids long. The CDR3 sequence: CSVRPGPEETQYF. In DNA form, the CDR3 reads TGCAGCGTCCGTCCGGGGCCCGAAGAGACCCAGTACTTC.

The chain employs TRBV2 and TRBJ1-1; 9 bases are a match to TRBD1. CDR3 size: 14 residues. V was clipped by 7 bases and J by 1 base; unmatched bases: 4. Germline V gives CDR1 SNHLY, CDR2 FYNNEI. In nucleotides, the CDR3 is TGTGCCAGCAAACAACAGGGGGCGAACACTGAAGCTTTCTTT. It translates to CASKQQGANTEAFF.

The J gene is TRBJ2-3, the V gene TRBV5-1; 9 bases agree with TRBD1. The CDR3 contains 15 residues. V shed 4 bases and J 2 bases; nucleotides not matched to a gene: 5. Germline CDR1 is SGHRS and CDR2 is YFSETQ. The CDR3 sequence is CASSRGQGDTDTQYF. CDR3 in DNA: TGCGCCAGCAGCCGGGGACAGGGTGACACAGATACGCAGTATTTT.

This chain connects TRBV3-1 to TRBJ1-2; TRBD1 is a possible D gene (5 bases). V dropped 3 bases and J dropped 7 bases, with 12 bases sitting between them. Germline values: CDR1 LGHDT, CDR2 YNNKEL (reference sequence). The CDR3 is made up of 13 amino acids. CDR3 residues: CASSQLDTRGYTF. For the CDR3, the DNA is TGTGCCAGCAGCCAGTTGGACACGCGTGGCTACACCTTC.

This clonotype has just a few counts. The rearrangement joins TRBV5-1 to TRBJ2-1, with TRBD1 matching 9 bases. Germline loops: CDR1 SGHRS, CDR2 YFSETQ. The CDR3 loop spans 16 amino acids. With 0 bases clipped from V and 4 bases from J, the junction kept 5 bases outside the gene matches. The CDR3 DNA reads as TGCGCCAGCAGCTTGGCCGGAGGGACAGGGTACAATGAGCAGTTCTTC. Translation gives CASSLAGGTGYNEQFF. Complete variable domain (other parts from reference TRBV5-1 and TRBJ2-1): KAGVTQTPRYLIKTRGQQVTLSCSPISGHRSVSWYQQTPGQGLQFLFEYFSETQRNKGNFPGRFSGRQFSNSRSEMNVSTLELGDSALYLCASSLAGGTGYNEQFFGPGTRLTVL.

This clonotype has a handful of counts. The CDR3 DNA follows: TGTGCCAGCTCGGAGGCGGGAGGGAGTTACGACACTGAAGCTTTCTTT. Protein product: CASSEAGGSYDTEAFF. The gene calls are TRBV6-2 or TRBV6-3 and TRBJ1-1; D call uncertain. The ends were cut back, 8 bases at V and 3 bases at J, with 22 bases in the middle. The CDR3 has 16 amino acids. Germline CDR1 MNHEY, CDR2 SVGEGT.

This clonotype has just a few counts. This chain uses TRBV7-9 with TRBJ1-3; possibly TRBD1 for D (5 bases). Germline assignment: CDR1 SEHNR and CDR2 FQNEAQ (reference sequence). V was shortened by 6 bases and J by 0 bases, with 21 bases between the two germline ends. This CDR3 contains 18 residues. The CDR3 loop is CASSSRSGTPLSGNTIYF. The CDR3 region has the DNA TGTGCCAGCAGTTCCCGTTCCGGGACTCCTCTCTCTGGAAACACCATATATTTT.

This clonotype was counted at least ten times. The rearrangement joins TRBV18 to TRBJ2-7; 7 nucleotides match TRBD2. Trimming cost V 9 bases and J 6 bases; bases outside gene matches: 5. The CDR3 is 11 residues long. The germline CDR1 and CDR2 sequences are KGHSH and LQKENI. The CDR3 protein is CASSSGGEQYF. In DNA form, the CDR3 reads TGTGCCAGTTCCTCGGGGGGCGAGCAGTACTTC.

This clonotype was found a few times. The chain has TRBV11-2 and TRBJ2-5; tentative D call: TRBD2 (5 bases). CDR3 size: 13 residues. Germline loops: CDR1 SGHAT, CDR2 FQNNGV. The V end lost 1 base, the J end lost 4 bases, and 7 bases lay between the germline ends. CDR3 DNA sequence: TGTGCCAGCAGCTTAGTCGGACTAGAGACCCAGTACTTC. It specifies CASSLVGLETQYF.

This clonotype showed up just a few times. The gene calls are TRBV7-2 and TRBJ2-3; 7 nucleotides agree with TRBD2. Germline lookup yields CDR1 SGHTA and CDR2 FQGNSA. This CDR3 is 14 amino acids long. V lost 3 bases and J lost 5; bases outside the gene matches: 5. Here the CDR3 reads CASSLSGAKDTQYF. The CDR3, as DNA: TGTGCCAGCAGCTTGAGCGGGGCTAAAGATACGCAGTATTTT.

This clonotype was recorded many times. V is TRBV5-6 and J is TRBJ1-4; D is possibly TRBD1 (5 bases). Germline V gene sequence: CDR1 SGHDT, CDR2 YYEEEE. Trimming shortened V by 2 bases and J by 7 bases, and 18 bases separated the two germline ends. CDR3 length equals 16 residues. The CDR3 loop reads CASSFGTALGLEKLFF. CDR3 in DNA: TGTGCCAGCAGCTTCGGGACCGCTTTGGGTCTTGAAAAACTGTTTTTT.

V gene TRBV6-1 combines with J gene TRBJ1-5; D is perhaps TRBD1 (5 bases). The CDR3 is 15 residues long. The V end was cut by 0 bases, the J end by 6 bases, with 12 bases between. Germline V gene sequence: CDR1 MNHNS, CDR2 SASEGT. CDR3 in DNA: TGTGCCAGCAGTGAAGCACAGGCTGGAAGTCAGCCCCAGCATTTT. Protein product: CASSEAQAGSQPQHF.

This clonotype was detected a few times. The chain is built from TRBV19 and TRBJ2-3, with a possible D match to TRBD2 (8 bases). The CDR3 is made up of 17 amino acids. Germline lookup yields CDR1 LNHDA and CDR2 SQIVND (reference sequence). Trimming pared 3 bases from V and 1 base from J, leaving 17 bases between. The CDR3: CASSISGGGVGTDTQYF. For the CDR3, the DNA is TGTGCCAGTAGTATTTCGGGAGGGGGCGTGGGCACAGATACGCAGTATTTT.

The chain recombines TRBV6-1 with TRBJ1-1, with D possibly matching TRBD1 (6 bases). Germline values: CDR1 MNHNS, CDR2 SASEGT. V was cut by 4 bases and J by 3 bases, with 12 bases left in between. The CDR3 consists of 14 residues. The CDR3 region is CASSGLQGYTEAFF. In DNA, the CDR3 is TGTGCCAGCAGTGGACTGCAGGGGTACACTGAAGCTTTCTTT.

This clonotype showed up many times. The V call is TRBV12-3 or TRBV12-4, the J call TRBJ2-7; D is perhaps TRBD1 or TRBD2 (5 bases each). CDR3 length: 11 amino acids. V lost 8 bases, J lost 3 bases, and 8 bases lay in between. The CDR3 is CASVGGYEQYF. In DNA form, the CDR3 reads TGTGCCAGCGTTGGGGGCTACGAGCAGTACTTC.

This rearrangement joins TRBV18 to TRBJ2-7, with D maybe TRBD1 (5 bases). The CDR3 has 15 residues. V was cut by 3 bases and J by 4 bases, with 16 bases left in between. Germline CDR1 reads KGHSH; CDR2 reads LQKENI. CDR3 residues: CASSPRLQGGYEQYF. CDR3 nucleotide sequence: TGTGCCAGCTCACCTCGCCTTCAGGGTGGGTACGAGCAGTACTTC.

This clonotype was observed a handful of times. As DNA, the CDR3 is TGCAGCGTAACCGGACAGGGGGCGGACGAGCAGTACTTC. Its translation: CSVTGQGADEQYF. The J gene is TRBJ2-7, the V gene TRBV29-1; TRBD1 matches at 11 bases. The ends lost 6 bases at V and 5 bases at J; junction bases unmatched: 6. There are 13 residues in the CDR3. In germline, CDR1 is SQVTM, CDR2 ANQGSEA.

This clonotype was seen ten or more times. This chain links TRBV28 with TRBJ1-1, with D perhaps matching TRBD1 (5 bases). This CDR3 contains 12 residues. CDR1 is MDHEN, CDR2 SYDVKM, per germline. V lost 5 bases, J lost 6 bases, and 10 bases lay in between. The CDR3 loop reads CASSPGLAEAFF. Written as DNA, the CDR3 is TGTGCCAGCAGTCCAGGGTTGGCTGAAGCTTTCTTT.

This clonotype was counted only a few times. The V call is TRBV6-1, the J call TRBJ1-1; the D is unclear. The length of the CDR3 is 14 residues. CDR1 is MNHNS and CDR2 is SASEGT in the germline V gene. V was clipped by 6 bases and J by 4 bases, with 15 bases between them. The CDR3 nucleotides are TGTGCCAGCAGGGGGTCTTTCTCTACCACTGAAGCTTTCTTT. Translating it yields CASRGSFSTTEAFF.

The chain recombines TRBV2 with TRBJ1-6; 11 bases line up with TRBD1. V lost 7 bases, J lost 9 bases, and 8 bases stayed unmatched. The CDR3 runs to 15 residues. Germline V gene sequence: CDR1 SNHLY, CDR2 FYNNEI. CDR3 coding DNA: TGTGCCAGCACGACGGACAGGGGGCTCGGTTCACCCCTCCACTTT. Encoded protein: CASTTDRGLGSPLHF.

This clonotype was counted only a few times. The chain couples TRBV20-1 to TRBJ2-5; unclear D gene. The V end lost 3 bases, the J end lost 3 bases, and 11 bases lay between the germline ends. CDR3 size: 13 residues. Germline V lookup: CDR1 DFQATT, CDR2 SNEGSKA (reference sequence). CDR3 residues: CSASDRIKETQYF. CDR3 nucleotide sequence: TGCAGTGCTAGTGATCGGATTAAAGAGACCCAGTACTTC.

This clonotype was recorded many times. The chain combines TRBV7-8 with TRBJ1-1; 8 nucleotides align to TRBD1. The germline gives CDR1 SGHVS, CDR2 FQNEAQ. The CDR3 runs 15 residues. V shed 4 bases and J 0 bases; nucleotides not matched to a gene: 4. The CDR3 spells CASSSQGALNTEAFF. In nucleotides, the CDR3 is TGTGCCAGCAGCTCCCAGGGGGCCTTGAACACTGAAGCTTTCTTT.

The rearrangement links TRBV6-2 or TRBV6-3 to TRBJ1-2; D is unresolved. Trimming took 6 bases from V and 7 from J, leaving 12 bases between them. CDR1 and CDR2 (germline): MNHEY, SVGEGT. This CDR3 is built from 12 residues. The CDR3, as DNA: TGTGCCAGCAGCCGAGACATGCTTGGCTACACCTTC. Translating gives CASSRDMLGYTF.

The rearrangement uses TRBV6-5 and TRBJ2-7; TRBD1 aligns across 8 bases. V was pared by 6 bases and J by 3 bases, with 4 bases of the junction left unmatched. Germline CDR1 and CDR2: MNHEY and SVGAGI. The CDR3 length is 13 residues. The CDR3 DNA reads as TGTGCCAGCAGAAACACAGGGGGCTACGAGCAGTACTTC. This gives the protein CASRNTGGYEQYF.

This clonotype occurred a few times. This chain links TRBV9 with TRBJ2-3, with D unresolved. CDR1 is SGDLS, CDR2 YYNGEE, per germline. The CDR3 runs 12 residues. V was cut by 4 bases and J by 5 bases, with 8 bases left in between. The CDR3 region has the DNA TGTGCCAGCAGCCCGCACTTAGATACGCAGTATTTT. This gives the protein CASSPHLDTQYF.